The sequence of this T cell receptor (beta chain) was determined in a study of response to subunit inactivated influenza vaccine. TCRdb passed the RT-PCR reads through MiXCR, listing each CDR3 protein once. The repertoire holds under 850,000 distinct CDR3 sequences, with roughly 20% as singletons. Notes on this clonotype: The antigen is undetermined.

Overall study results and limits: Authors suggested that a seasonal influenza vaccination recruits few new T cells each time.

Source: PBMCs from blood, taken 5 days after vaccination. The TCR comes from a man aged 45-65 years who received an inactivated influenza vaccine.

For the CDR3, the DNA is TGTGCCAGCAGCGGGGGGGGTATTAATGAAAAACTGTTTTTT. It codes for CASSGGGINEKLFF. V usage is TRBV7-2 and J usage is TRBJ1-4, with a weak D call TRBD1 (5 bases). The CDR3 totals 14 residues. With 5 bases removed from V and 4 bases from J, the gap between germline ends came to 11 bases. Germline CDR1 SGHTA, CDR2 FQGNSA.